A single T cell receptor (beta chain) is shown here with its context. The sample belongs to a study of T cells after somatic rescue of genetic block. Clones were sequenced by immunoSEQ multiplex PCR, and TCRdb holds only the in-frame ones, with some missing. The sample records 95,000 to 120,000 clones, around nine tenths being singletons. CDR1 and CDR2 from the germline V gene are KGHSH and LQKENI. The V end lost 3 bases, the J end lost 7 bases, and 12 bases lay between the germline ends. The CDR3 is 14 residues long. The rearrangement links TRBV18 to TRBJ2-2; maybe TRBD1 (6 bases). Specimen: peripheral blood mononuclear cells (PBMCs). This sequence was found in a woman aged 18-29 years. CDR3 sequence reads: CASSPYREFGELFF. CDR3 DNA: TGTGCCAGCTCACCGTACAGGGAATTCGGGGAGCTGTTTTTT.